The entry that follows covers one TCR beta chain sequence. This sample stems from a study of blood T cells in healthy people across ages. Using a J-beta primer mix together with a sample-barcoded 5' primer, a second PCR was run for roughly 7 to 11 cycles. Each cDNA molecule carried a tag from a template-switch adaptor that contained 12 random nucleotides. TCRdb fed the 5' RACE reads into MiXCR, producing one record per CDR3 protein. Among roughly 800,000 distinct CDR3 sequences listed, 55% to 75% were seen once. The CDR3 totals 15 residues. V was cut by 0 bases and J by 4 bases, with 13 bases left in between. Per germline, CDR1 MGHRA and CDR2 YSYEKL. About 10 milliliters of peripheral blood were drawn from each donor into EDTA-treated tubes.

The V call is TRBV4-1, the J call TRBJ2-7; D may correspond to TRBD1 or TRBD2 (5 bases each). The receptor was isolated from a man younger than 40 in good health. Source material: blood. CDR3 in DNA: TGCGCCAGCAGCCAAGACAGGGACCCCGCGTACGAGCAGTACTTC. It is translated as CASSQDRDPAYEQYF.